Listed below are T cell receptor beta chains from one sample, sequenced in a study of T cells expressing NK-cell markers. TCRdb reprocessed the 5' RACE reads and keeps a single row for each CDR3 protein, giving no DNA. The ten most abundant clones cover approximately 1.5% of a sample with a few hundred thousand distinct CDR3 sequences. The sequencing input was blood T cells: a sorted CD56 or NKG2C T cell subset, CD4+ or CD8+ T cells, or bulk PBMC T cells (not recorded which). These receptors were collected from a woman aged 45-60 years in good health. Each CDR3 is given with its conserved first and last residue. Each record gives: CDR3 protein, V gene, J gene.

CDR3 protein: CASSPILAESTDTQYF
V gene: TRBV6-2/TRBV6-3
J gene: TRBJ2-3

CDR3 protein: CASSFQGAREKLFF
V gene: TRBV7-9
J gene: TRBJ1-4

CDR3 protein: CASSGSSPSGNTIYF
V gene: TRBV9
J gene: TRBJ1-3

CDR3 protein: CASTHGQGSIQYF
V gene: TRBV12-3/TRBV12-4
J gene: TRBJ2-4

CDR3 protein: CASSLFGTEAFF
V gene: TRBV11-3
J gene: TRBJ1-1

CDR3 protein: CASSLERAASYNEQFF
V gene: TRBV5-4
J gene: TRBJ2-1

CDR3 protein: CASSDGDGMNTEAFF
V gene: TRBV6-1
J gene: TRBJ1-1

CDR3 protein: CSVVVGLNTGELFF
V gene: TRBV29-1
J gene: TRBJ2-2

CDR3 protein: CASSFVSGLSTDTQYF
V gene: TRBV5-1
J gene: TRBJ2-3

CDR3 protein: CASSFPTTSSEQFF
V gene: TRBV7-9
J gene: TRBJ2-1

CDR3 protein: CASSPTLAGAWEQYF
V gene: TRBV4-2
J gene: TRBJ2-7

CDR3 protein: CASSLRAQGAKGYTF
V gene: TRBV27
J gene: TRBJ1-2

CDR3 protein: CASSQPMGGEQFF
V gene: TRBV4-1
J gene: TRBJ2-1

CDR3 protein: CSAEGTPPQGANVLTF
V gene: TRBV20-1
J gene: TRBJ2-6

CDR3 protein: CASSLEGLAKETQYF
V gene: TRBV5-1
J gene: TRBJ2-5

CDR3 protein: CATSRLGQGVGNQPQHF
V gene: TRBV15
J gene: TRBJ1-5

CDR3 protein: CASSRDRGFRNEQFF
V gene: TRBV3-1
J gene: TRBJ2-1

CDR3 protein: CASSHRTNLRGYTF
V gene: TRBV3-1
J gene: TRBJ1-2

CDR3 protein: CASREGGGSSYEQYF
V gene: TRBV12-3/TRBV12-4
J gene: TRBJ2-7

CDR3 protein: CASSPYTNTGELFF
V gene: TRBV13
J gene: TRBJ2-2

CDR3 protein: CSAIDPGTSTGELFF
V gene: TRBV20-1
J gene: TRBJ2-2

CDR3 protein: CATGRGAWGTEAFF
V gene: TRBV6-1
J gene: TRBJ1-1

CDR3 protein: CASSYSPSQGYQAFF
V gene: TRBV6-5
J gene: TRBJ1-1

CDR3 protein: CATRERRKTEAFF
V gene: TRBV12-3/TRBV12-4
J gene: TRBJ1-1

CDR3 protein: CSVRLVGPDTQYF
V gene: TRBV29-1
J gene: TRBJ2-3

CDR3 protein: CASSVTGTGHTDTQYF
V gene: TRBV25-1
J gene: TRBJ2-3

CDR3 protein: CSAYRGAGVHETQYF
V gene: TRBV20-1
J gene: TRBJ2-5

CDR3 protein: CASRGGTGDGEQYF
V gene: TRBV25-1
J gene: TRBJ2-7

CDR3 protein: CASSPSGTSGSINEQFF
V gene: TRBV4-1
J gene: TRBJ2-1

CDR3 protein: CASSQGLQPGAFF
V gene: TRBV3-1
J gene: TRBJ1-1

CDR3 protein: CASSPGMASTDTQYF
V gene: TRBV19
J gene: TRBJ2-3

CDR3 protein: CASRVAGIETQYF
V gene: TRBV2
J gene: TRBJ2-5

CDR3 protein: CASSLARPGRFYDNYGYTF
V gene: TRBV5-1
J gene: TRBJ1-2

CDR3 protein: CSVGGGQNQPQHF
V gene: TRBV29-1
J gene: TRBJ1-5

CDR3 protein: CASNLPGFEAFF
V gene: TRBV28
J gene: TRBJ1-1

CDR3 protein: CASSPLAGVNTEAFF
V gene: TRBV25-1
J gene: TRBJ1-1

CDR3 protein: CASSRTGGSNEKLFF
V gene: TRBV14
J gene: TRBJ1-4

CDR3 protein: CASSYFPQPKETQYF
V gene: TRBV6-5
J gene: TRBJ2-5

CDR3 protein: CAKPQLDDPYNEQFF
V gene: TRBV3-1
J gene: TRBJ2-1

CDR3 protein: CSGGSGTGTGELFF
V gene: TRBV29-1
J gene: TRBJ2-2

CDR3 protein: CASSFKGGNTGELFF
V gene: TRBV5-5
J gene: TRBJ2-2

CDR3 protein: CASSVSIGADTQYF
V gene: TRBV2
J gene: TRBJ2-3

CDR3 protein: CASSRSGTGGTGELFF
V gene: TRBV6-6
J gene: TRBJ2-2

CDR3 protein: CASSLAGQGAQFF
V gene: TRBV12-3/TRBV12-4
J gene: TRBJ2-1

CDR3 protein: CASSRQGNNSPLHF
V gene: TRBV10-2
J gene: TRBJ1-6

CDR3 protein: CASSRTGGAYEQFF
V gene: TRBV10-1
J gene: TRBJ2-1

CDR3 protein: CASSSAPGTGFNQPQHF
V gene: TRBV6-5
J gene: TRBJ1-5

CDR3 protein: CASSPLAGVSYNEQFF
V gene: TRBV7-9
J gene: TRBJ2-1

CDR3 protein: CASSSGTGGTYNEQFF
V gene: TRBV6-6
J gene: TRBJ2-1

CDR3 protein: CASSLEGFDTEAFF
V gene: TRBV7-3
J gene: TRBJ1-1

CDR3 protein: CSVFGRFTEAFF
V gene: TRBV29-1
J gene: TRBJ1-1

CDR3 protein: CASSQTSGPTEQYF
V gene: TRBV12-3/TRBV12-4
J gene: TRBJ2-7

CDR3 protein: CASSYSGLREQYF
V gene: TRBV27
J gene: TRBJ2-7

CDR3 protein: CASSPTPGRIKETQYF
V gene: TRBV7-9
J gene: TRBJ2-5

CDR3 protein: CASSWDSGRPSYNEQFF
V gene: TRBV7-8
J gene: TRBJ2-1